Listed here are 25 T cell receptor beta chains from one sample, sequenced in a study of T cells after yellow fever vaccination (dated by TCRdb to between 2019 and 2020). In the paper's terms, the treatment or condition label means: live attenuated yellow fever vaccine strain. The receptor library was made with 5' RACE. Instrument used: Illumina HiSeq 2500. Starting from the raw public reads, TCRdb applied fastp trimming at Q25, assembled clones with MiXCR and retained in-frame beta chains. Rows are unified per CDR3 protein, each entry keeping the most common DNA and genes. In all, the sample holds 350,000 or so distinct CDR3 sequences, and roughly 8% of those were seen once. Of the sample, around 17% is held by the ten largest clones. The sample consisted of PBMCs, taken about 49 days after the first yellow fever vaccination. These receptors were collected from a man aged 18-30 years who received the YFV17D yellow fever vaccine.

This clonotype showed up just a few times. The chain has TRBV5-1 and TRBJ1-3; weak D call: TRBD1 (6 bases). Trimming shortened V by 0 bases and J by 4 bases, and 14 bases separated the two germline ends. Germline V gives CDR1 SGHRS, CDR2 YFSETQ. The CDR3 is 16 amino acids. The CDR3 protein is CASSLAAGADGNTIYF. In DNA, the CDR3 is TGCGCCAGCAGCTTGGCCGCGGGGGCTGACGGAAACACCATATATTTT. Variable domain in full (rest from reference TRBV5-1 and TRBJ1-3): KAGVTQTPRYLIKTRGQQVTLSCSPISGHRSVSWYQQTPGQGLQFLFEYFSETQRNKGNFPGRFSGRQFSNSRSEMNVSTLELGDSALYLCASSLAAGADGNTIYFGEGSWLTVV.

This clonotype was found a few times. The chain couples TRBV20-1 to TRBJ1-1; possible D gene TRBD1, 5 bases. V shed 5 bases and J shed 0 bases, with 10 bases lying between them. This CDR3 has 13 amino acids. Looked up from germline, CDR1 is DFQATT and CDR2 is SNEGSKA (reference sequence). In nucleotides, the CDR3 is TGCAGTGCTCCCCGACAGATGAACACTGAAGCTTTCTTT. Translated, it gives CSAPRQMNTEAFF.

The chain has TRBV5-1 and TRBJ1-1, with D maybe TRBD1 (5 bases). Trimming left V 2 bases short and J 5 bases short, with 13 bases between. CDR1 is SGHRS and CDR2 is YFSETQ in the germline V gene. The CDR3 extends over 14 amino acids. For the CDR3, the DNA is TGCGCCAGCAGCTTTGACAGTTATGTGACTGAAGCTTTCTTT. This encodes CASSFDSYVTEAFF.

The chain has TRBV20-1 and TRBJ2-1, with D perhaps matching TRBD2 (7 bases). Germline CDR1 and CDR2: DFQATT and SNEGSKA (reference sequence). This CDR3 contains 15 residues. With 6 bases removed from V and 2 bases from J, the gap between germline ends came to 17 bases. CDR3 bases: TGCAGTGCGATCGCGGGGGCCCTCACCTACAATGAGCAGTTCTTC. Translated, it gives CSAIAGALTYNEQFF.

This clonotype has just a few counts. The germline gene is not matched at one end of the junction; a read error may be the cause. The chain's CDR3 is CASSFVQGSPVPF. The CDR3 coding sequence is TGTGCCAGCAGCTTTGTGCAGGGCAGCCCCGTCCCCTTC. The chain has TRBV7-9 and TRBJ2-5; a possible D gene is TRBD1 (5 bases). CDR1 and CDR2 from the germline V gene are SEHNR and FQNEAQ (reference sequence). The CDR3 loop spans 13 amino acids.

This CDR3 reads CASSQVGNRSTDTQYF. The DNA of the CDR3 is TGCGCCAGCAGCCAAGTCGGCAACCGTAGCACAGATACGCAGTATTTT. This chain joins TRBV4-1 and TRBJ2-3; D not certain. V lost 1 base and J lost 0, with 11 bases in between. Germline values: CDR1 MGHRA, CDR2 YSYEKL. The CDR3 runs 16 residues.

There are many counts of this clonotype. The V call is TRBV12-3 or TRBV12-4, the J call TRBJ2-7; D is perhaps TRBD2 (7 bases). This CDR3 has 14 residues. Trimming shortened V by 5 bases and J by 6 bases, and 17 bases separated the two germline ends. This CDR3 reads CASSPDGGRLEQYV. CDR3 DNA sequence: TGTGCCAGCAGTCCGGACGGGGGGCGCCTCGAGCAGTACGTC.

A few counts support this clonotype. The chain has TRBV2 and TRBJ2-2; D remains ambiguous. Germline V gives CDR1 SNHLY, CDR2 FYNNEI. This CDR3 has 13 residues. The V end lost 6 bases, the J end lost 4 bases, and 9 bases lay between the germline ends. DNA for the CDR3: TGTGCCAGCAGAAAGGATCCCACCGGGGAGCTGTTTTTT. Residues: CASRKDPTGELFF.

This chain uses TRBV5-1 with TRBJ1-1, with no clear D. Trimming removed 2 bases from V and 0 bases from J, with 8 bases in between. CDR1 is SGHRS, CDR2 YFSETQ, per germline. The CDR3 extends over 14 amino acids. The CDR3 protein is CASSFAGLNTEAFF. The CDR3 nucleotides read TGCGCCAGCAGCTTCGCAGGACTGAACACTGAAGCTTTCTTT.

The chain employs TRBV7-9 and TRBJ2-7; 7 bases map to TRBD1. J gave up 8 bases and V 1 base, and 2 bases lay outside the gene matches. The CDR3 loop spans 12 amino acids. Germline V gives CDR1 SEHNR, CDR2 FQNEAQ (reference sequence). CDR3 amino acids: CASSLGTGQQYF. CDR3 bases: TGTGCCAGCAGCTTAGGGACAGGCCAGCAGTACTTC.

DNA of the CDR3: TGCAGTGCTAATGCCCTCGCCCACGAGCAGTACTTC. It encodes CSANALAHEQYF. The V and J genes are TRBV20-1 and TRBJ2-7; D ambiguous. The germline V gene has CDR1 DFQATT and CDR2 SNEGSKA (reference sequence). Deletions cut 4 bases from V and 5 bases from J, with 12 bases between. This CDR3 is 12 amino acids long.

This clonotype was seen a handful of times. This rearrangement joins TRBV20-1 to TRBJ2-4; TRBD1 or TRBD2 may be the D gene (5 bases each). The CDR3 spans 13 residues. Germline V gene lookup returns CDR1 DFQATT and CDR2 SNEGSKA (reference sequence). The V end was cut by 4 bases, the J end by 7 bases, with 14 bases between. Here the CDR3 reads CSATGTHLNIQYF. CDR3 DNA: TGCAGTGCTACCGGGACCCACCTGAACATTCAGTACTTC.

The rearrangement uses TRBV27 and TRBJ1-3; the D is unclear. Germline V gene sequence: CDR1 MNHEY, CDR2 SMNVEV (reference sequence). This CDR3 has 14 residues. Between the trimmed V and J ends, which lost 6 bases and 1 base, there was a span of 10 bases. For the CDR3, the DNA is TGTGCCAGCAGCGACGGGGTATCTGGAAACACCATATATTTT. Protein sequence: CASSDGVSGNTIYF.

This clonotype has more than one count but fewer than ten. This sequence joins TRBV12-3 or TRBV12-4 and TRBJ1-2; TRBD1 is a possible D gene (5 bases). The CDR3 has 12 amino acids. Trimming took 5 bases from V and 8 from J, leaving 12 bases between them. The CDR3 coding sequence is TGTGCCAGCAGTCCCCGAGGGGTGGGCTACACCTTC. Amino acid sequence: CASSPRGVGYTF.

The chain carries TRBV24-1 and TRBJ2-3; a possible D gene is TRBD2 (6 bases). This CDR3 is built from 14 residues. In germline, CDR1 is KGHDR, CDR2 SFDVKD. Trimming pared 1 base from V and 6 bases from J, leaving 10 bases between. In nucleotides, the CDR3 is TGTGCCACCAGTGATTTCGGGGGAGCCGATACGCAGTATTTT. It translates to CATSDFGGADTQYF.

This clonotype was detected a few times. The chain joins TRBV20-1 to TRBJ1-2; TRBD1 matches at 7 bases. V lost 6 bases, J lost 2 bases, and 6 bases stayed unmatched. The CDR3 is 13 residues long. The V gene's germline CDR1 is DFQATT and CDR2 SNEGSKA (reference sequence). Written as DNA, the CDR3 is TGCAGTGCGCAGGACAGGCTAAACTATGGCTACACCTTC. This sequence encodes CSAQDRLNYGYTF.

This clonotype was found a few times. This chain joins TRBV4-3 and TRBJ2-2; 8 nucleotides line up with TRBD2. After removal of 0 bases from V and 4 bases from J, the junction contained 4 bases not matched to a gene. Germline V gene lookup returns CDR1 LGHNA and CDR2 YSLEER. The CDR3 is 16 residues long. The CDR3, as DNA: TGCGCCAGCAGCCAAGATGGGCGGGGGGCCACCGGGGAGCTGTTTTTT. This sequence encodes CASSQDGRGATGELFF.

The chain uses TRBV5-4 and TRBJ2-5, with 14 positions matching TRBD2. Germline V gene data show CDR1 as SGHNT and CDR2 as YYREEE (reference sequence). The V segment lost 5 bases and the J segment 5 bases; nucleotides outside the gene matches: 5. The CDR3 loop spans 15 amino acids. This CDR3 reads CASRATSGGVETQYF. CDR3 sequence (DNA): TGTGCCAGCAGGGCGACTAGCGGGGGGGTTGAGACCCAGTACTTC.

CDR3 sequence reads: CASSLNVGPDTQYF. DNA of the CDR3: TGTGCCAGCAGCCTTAACGTAGGTCCAGATACGCAGTATTTT. The chain employs TRBV6-4 and TRBJ2-3; D is undetermined. Per the germline V gene, CDR1 is MRHNA and CDR2 is SNTAGT. The CDR3 spans 14 residues. The V gene lost 6 bases and the J gene lost 4 bases, with 14 bases spanning the gap.

This clonotype was seen a handful of times. The chain links TRBV6-1 to TRBJ1-5, with 8 bases lining up with TRBD1. The ends lost 6 bases at V and 4 bases at J; junction bases unmatched: 5. The CDR3 has 14 amino acids. CDR1 and CDR2 from the germline V gene are MNHNS and SASEGT. The CDR3 reads CASRTTGGNQPQHF. CDR3 coding DNA: TGTGCCAGCAGGACCACAGGGGGGAATCAGCCCCAGCATTTT.

CDR3 residues: CASSEGNGYYEQYF. In nucleotides, the CDR3 is TGCGCCAGCAGTGAGGGGAACGGGTACTACGAGCAGTACTTC. The genes are TRBV10-1 and TRBJ2-7, with no clear D. CDR3 length equals 14 residues. V was clipped by 2 bases and J by 3 bases, with 11 bases between them. CDR1 is WNHNN and CDR2 is SYGVQD in the germline V gene (reference sequence).

This chain uses TRBV20-1 with TRBJ2-1, with D perhaps given as TRBD1 or TRBD2 (6 bases each). The CDR3 spans 13 residues. Germline V gene data show CDR1 as DFQATT and CDR2 as SNEGSKA (reference sequence). V was clipped by 0 bases and J by 15 bases, with 18 bases between them. The CDR3 bases are TGCAGTGCTAGAGATAGGGCGAGGGGGGTGGTGTTCTTC. Translated: CSARDRARGVVFF.

This clonotype was counted a few times. This chain links TRBV7-6 with TRBJ2-3; D call uncertain. This CDR3 contains 12 residues. Between the trimmed V and J ends, which lost 4 bases and 6 bases, there was a span of 8 bases. The germline V gene encodes CDR1 SGHVS and CDR2 FNYEAQ. The CDR3 sequence: CASSSPLDTQYF. The CDR3 DNA follows: TGTGCCAGCAGCTCGCCCTTGGATACGCAGTATTTT.

The gene calls are TRBV6-5 and TRBJ1-2; D might be TRBD1 (6 bases). Germline V gives CDR1 MNHEY, CDR2 SVGAGI. The CDR3 is 13 residues long. Trimming left V 5 bases short and J 2 bases short, with 9 bases between. CDR3 in DNA: TGTGCCAGCAGTATACAGGGCAACTATGGCTACACCTTC. It yields the protein CASSIQGNYGYTF.

This clonotype was counted a few times. This chain joins TRBV4-3 and TRBJ2-5; 9 bases line up with TRBD1. CDR3 length: 17 residues. Looked up from germline, CDR1 is LGHNA and CDR2 is YSLEER. After removal of 0 bases from V and 4 bases from J, the junction contained 9 bases not matched to a gene. CDR3 amino acids: CASSQELPGQGRETQYF. In DNA, the CDR3 is TGCGCCAGCAGCCAAGAGTTACCGGGACAGGGTCGAGAGACCCAGTACTTC.